Presented here are 19 T cell receptor beta chains from one specimen sequenced in a study of response to subunit inactivated influenza vaccine. TCRdb independently ran MiXCR on the RT-PCR reads; one entry per CDR3 protein. This table has about 480,000 distinct CDR3 sequences, approximately 11% appearing once. The sequences come from PBMCs from blood, collected around seven weeks after vaccination. The receptors were sampled from a man aged 50 or older who received an inactivated influenza vaccine.

This clonotype was seen more than once but under ten times. The chain joins TRBV24-1 to TRBJ1-1, with 8 bases fitting TRBD1. Trimming removed 0 bases from V and 8 bases from J; junction bases left unmatched: 1. There are 13 residues in the CDR3. Germline values: CDR1 KGHDR, CDR2 SFDVKD. Here the CDR3 DNA reads TGTGCCACCAGTGATTTGGGGGACAGGGAAGCTTTCTTT. The encoded protein is CATSDLGDREAFF.

The chain joins TRBV2 to TRBJ2-1; TRBD2 aligns across 9 bases. The CDR3 runs to 14 residues. Germline assignment: CDR1 SNHLY and CDR2 FYNNEI. Trimming at V came to 7 bases and at J to 6 bases, leaving 7 bases not matched to a gene. CDR3 sequence: CASKGGGASNEQFF. The CDR3 bases are TGTGCCAGCAAAGGCGGGGGGGCTTCCAATGAGCAGTTCTTC.

The table lists this clonotype with many counts. DNA for the CDR3: TGCAGTGCAAGACAGGGGATCCTGGACACCATATATTTT. Residues: CSARQGILDTIYF. The genes are TRBV20-1 and TRBJ1-3; TRBD1 matches at 8 bases. V lost 6 bases and J lost 8; bases outside the gene matches: 9. CDR1 DFQATT and CDR2 SNEGSKA come from the germline V gene (reference sequence). The CDR3 contains 13 residues.

The chain links TRBV20-1 to TRBJ2-1; D may be TRBD1 (5 bases). The germline V gene has CDR1 DFQATT and CDR2 SNEGSKA (reference sequence). The CDR3 runs to 14 residues. V was pared by 4 bases and J by 8 bases, with 18 bases between. Here the CDR3 reads CSATRMGLGDEQFF. The DNA of the CDR3 is TGCAGTGCTACGAGAATGGGCTTAGGGGATGAGCAGTTCTTC.

For this clonotype: Without the conserved terminal phenylalanine or tryptophan, this CDR3 likely stems from a read error. The CDR3 sequence is CASALGGVSDTQYL. The CDR3 bases are TGTGCCAGCGCCCTAGGAGGGGTATCAGATACGCAGTATCTT. V and J are TRBV28 and TRBJ2-3; weak D call: TRBD2 (6 bases). Deletions cut 8 bases from V and 4 bases from J, with 16 bases between. CDR3 size: 14 residues. CDR1 is MDHEN and CDR2 is SYDVKM in the germline V gene.

The genes are TRBV20-1 and TRBJ1-4; no definite D call. Looked up from germline, CDR1 is DFQATT and CDR2 is SNEGSKA (reference sequence). The CDR3 loop spans 14 amino acids. V lost 6 bases and J 7 bases, leaving 18 bases between the germline ends. The chain's CDR3 is CSAWVGPRREKLFF. Written as DNA, the CDR3 is TGCAGTGCCTGGGTTGGCCCAAGGCGTGAAAAACTGTTTTTT.

Many counts were recorded for this clonotype. The chain employs TRBV10-3 and TRBJ2-5; 13 bases are a match to TRBD2. The ends lost 4 bases at V and 4 bases at J; junction bases unmatched: 9. Per the germline V gene, CDR1 is ENHRY and CDR2 is SYGVKD. There are 17 residues in the CDR3. CDR3 loop: CAISALLAGGPGETQYF. CDR3 nucleotides: TGTGCCATCAGTGCCCTACTAGCGGGAGGGCCGGGAGAGACCCAGTACTTC.

The V call is TRBV18, the J call TRBJ1-1, with D possibly being TRBD1 (5 bases). V gave up 3 bases and J gave up 5 bases, with 10 bases separating them. The germline V gene has CDR1 KGHSH and CDR2 LQKENI. The CDR3 runs 13 residues. The CDR3 nucleotides are TGTGCCAGCTCACCGGACGGGGGGACTGAAGCTTTCTTT. It specifies CASSPDGGTEAFF.

This clonotype was recorded a few times. This chain connects TRBV18 to TRBJ2-7; D is undetermined. The germline V and J ends were trimmed by 2 bases and 3 bases, with 20 bases remaining between them. The CDR3 extends over 17 amino acids. In germline, CDR1 is KGHSH, CDR2 LQKENI. In nucleotides, the CDR3 is TGTGCCAGCTCACCAGCAACGGAAAGGGTTTTTCTCTACGAGCAGTACTTC. Encoded protein: CASSPATERVFLYEQYF.

This clonotype was seen more than once but under ten times. The rearrangement links TRBV12-3 or TRBV12-4 to TRBJ2-3; 12 nucleotides match TRBD2. This CDR3 comprises 16 residues. V lost 6 bases and J lost 4; bases outside the gene matches: 8. CDR3 amino acids: CASRALAGGTPDTQYF. The CDR3 coding sequence is TGTGCCAGCAGGGCTCTAGCGGGGGGGACCCCAGATACGCAGTATTTT.

This clonotype was picked up a small number of times. The gene calls are TRBV12-3 or TRBV12-4 and TRBJ1-6; D is unresolved. The CDR3 sequence is 13 residues long. V was trimmed by 10 bases and J by 8 bases, leaving 15 bases between them. The DNA of the CDR3 is TGTGCCACCTCGACGGGGAGGGATTCACCCCTCCACTTT. This translates into CATSTGRDSPLHF.

The genes are TRBV28 and TRBJ1-1; D uncertain. Trimming removed 5 bases at V and 1 base at J, with 14 bases between. The CDR3 consists of 15 residues. The germline CDR1 and CDR2 sequences are MDHEN and SYDVKM. The CDR3 region has the DNA TGTGCCAGCAGTCCCTTCCTTGTTGGGAACACTGAAGCTTTCTTT. Amino acid sequence: CASSPFLVGNTEAFF. The full variable domain, its missing parts supplied by reference TRBV28 and TRBJ1-1, is DVKVTQSSRYLVKRTGEKVFLECVQDMDHENMFWYRQDPGLGLRLIYFSYDVKMKEKGDIPEGYSVSREKKERFSLILESASTNQTSMYLCASSPFLVGNTEAFFGQGTRLTVV.

In its sample, this clonotype was seen a few times. The chain joins TRBV15 to TRBJ1-5; tentative D call: TRBD1 (5 bases). The V gene's germline CDR1 is LNHNV and CDR2 YYDKDF (reference sequence). Trimming cost V 3 bases and J 6 bases, with 12 bases left between them. This CDR3 comprises 14 residues. Here the CDR3 DNA reads TGTGCCACCAGCAGTGGGGGTTTTAGTCAGCCCCAGCATTTT. Its translation: CATSSGGFSQPQHF.

The chain carries TRBV6-2 or TRBV6-3 and TRBJ2-7; TRBD2 aligns across 9 bases. The CDR3 runs to 13 residues. The trim removed 7 bases at V and 3 bases at J, leaving 4 bases unmatched. Germline V lookup: CDR1 MNHEY, CDR2 SVGEGT. The CDR3 is CASMASGVYEQYF. Here the CDR3 DNA reads TGTGCCAGCATGGCTAGCGGGGTCTACGAGCAGTACTTC.

The genes are TRBV28 and TRBJ1-2; D is possibly TRBD1 (6 bases). Germline V gene data show CDR1 as MDHEN and CDR2 as SYDVKM. This CDR3 region has 11 residues. The V end lost 9 bases, the J end lost 5 bases, and 10 bases lay between the germline ends. The CDR3 nucleotides read TGTGCCAGTGGACAGTCTTATGGCTACACCTTC. Translation gives CASGQSYGYTF.

About this clonotype: A much larger clone sits a single nucleotide away, making a read error possible. The chain is built from TRBV12-3 or TRBV12-4 and TRBJ2-1, with TRBD1 matching over 9 bases. CDR3 length: 15 amino acids. In DNA, the CDR3 is TGTGCCTGCAGGGCCACAGGGGGCGAGGGGAATGAGCAGTTCTTC. Protein sequence: CACRATGGEGNEQFF.

This clonotype was found a few times. The genes are TRBV4-3 and TRBJ1-1; TRBD1 might be the D (5 bases). The CDR3 extends over 15 amino acids. V dropped 0 bases and J dropped 7 bases, with 15 bases sitting between them. Germline V lookup: CDR1 LGHNA, CDR2 YSLEER. Here the CDR3 reads CASSQELWLGVEAFF. Here the CDR3 DNA reads TGCGCCAGCAGCCAAGAGTTATGGTTAGGGGTTGAAGCTTTCTTT.

This clonotype showed up just a few times. The chain couples TRBV7-9 to TRBJ2-5, with 8 bases aligning to TRBD1. With V trimmed by 5 bases and J by 5 bases, 7 bases remained unmatched. This CDR3 is built from 14 residues. From germline, CDR1 is SEHNR and CDR2 FQNEAQ (reference sequence). The CDR3 loop is CASSTDRGGETQYF. The CDR3, as DNA: TGTGCCAGCAGCACAGACAGGGGCGGGGAGACCCAGTACTTC.

This clonotype occurred a few times. The chain couples TRBV29-1 to TRBJ1-1, with TRBD1 as a possible D gene (6 bases). With 6 bases removed from V and 4 bases from J, the gap between germline ends came to 15 bases. The CDR3 loop spans 13 amino acids. Looked up from germline, CDR1 is SQVTM and CDR2 is ANQGSEA. The CDR3 nucleotides are TGCAGCGTCCAAGGGGGGGCTGGCACTGAAGCTTTCTTT. This translates into CSVQGGAGTEAFF. The whole variable domain, remainder taken from reference TRBV29-1 and TRBJ1-1, is SAVISQKPSRDICQRGTSLTIQCQVDSQVTMMFWYRQQPGQSLTLIATANQGSEATYESGFVIDKFPISRPNLTFSTLTVSNMSPEDSSIYLCSVQGGAGTEAFFGQGTRLTVV.